Below, 14 T cell receptor beta chains from the same sample are listed, as sequenced in a study of blood T cell repertoires in COVID-19. TCRdb keeps only in-frame clones here, not all; method: immunoSEQ multiplex PCR. Of roughly 190,000 clones in the sample, approximately 90% were seen once. The sample consisted of peripheral blood. Receptors originate from a human donor in a cohort sampled during active COVID-19.

V and J are TRBV6-2 or TRBV6-3 and TRBJ2-3; D possibly corresponds to TRBD1 (5 bases). CDR3 length equals 13 residues. V shed 2 bases and J shed 2 bases, with 5 bases lying between them. Germline V gene sequence: CDR1 MNHEY, CDR2 SVGEGT. The CDR3 loop is CASSYGATDTQYF. DNA of the CDR3: TGTGCCAGCAGTTACGGGGCCACAGATACGCAGTATTTT.

The V gene is TRBV6-5, the J gene TRBJ2-5, with 11 bases identical to TRBD2. The ends lost 6 bases at V and 4 bases at J; junction bases unmatched: 7. Per germline, CDR1 MNHEY and CDR2 SVGAGI. The CDR3 has 15 residues. The CDR3 DNA follows: TGTGCCAGCAGGGATAGCGGGAGGGTGGGAGAGACCCAGTACTTC. This sequence encodes CASRDSGRVGETQYF.

The V and J genes are TRBV5-1 and TRBJ2-1; TRBD2 matches 12 bases. V was pared by 0 bases and J by 5 bases, with 3 bases of the junction left unmatched. The CDR3 has 16 residues. CDR1 is SGHRS and CDR2 is YFSETQ in the germline V gene. The CDR3, as DNA: TGCGCCAGCAGCTTGGAGGGACTAGCGGGCAACAATGAGCAGTTCTTC. Translation gives CASSLEGLAGNNEQFF.

The genes are TRBV5-1 and TRBJ1-1; 9 bases are shared with TRBD1. The germline V gene has CDR1 SGHRS and CDR2 YFSETQ. V was clipped by 5 bases and J by 0 bases; unmatched bases: 8. The CDR3 runs to 16 residues. CDR3 DNA: TGCGCCAGCAGACGAGGACAGGGGACGATGAACACTGAAGCTTTCTTT. This codes for CASRRGQGTMNTEAFF.

This rearrangement joins TRBV3-1 (or the pseudogene TRBV3-2) to TRBJ2-3; TRBD2 matches at 7 bases. CDR3 length: 17 residues. V gave up 4 bases and J gave up 2 bases; unmatched junction bases: 12. Per the germline V gene, CDR1 is LGHDT and CDR2 is YNNKEL (reference sequence). CDR3 DNA: TGTGCCAGCAGCCTCGCCGAACGGGAGGCCACCACAGATACGCAGTATTTT. This codes for CASSLAEREATTDTQYF.

This chain uses TRBV6-5 with TRBJ1-3; D is ambiguous. Germline V gene data show CDR1 as MNHEY and CDR2 as SVGAGI. Trimming removed 2 bases from V and 0 bases from J, with 5 bases in between. The CDR3 has 14 residues. The CDR3 here is CASSYAYSGNTIYF. CDR3 sequence (DNA): TGTGCCAGCAGTTACGCGTACTCTGGAAACACCATATATTTT.

This rearrangement joins TRBV12-3 or TRBV12-4 to TRBJ1-2; D unclear. The CDR3 extends over 13 amino acids. V lost 5 bases and J lost 7, with 14 bases in between. The CDR3 DNA sequence: TGTGCCAGCAGTCTGCAGGTTATGAGTGGCTACACCTTC. Encoded protein: CASSLQVMSGYTF.

A single count supports this clone. The CDR3 coding sequence is TGTGCCAGCAGCGTACAGGGGGCCACTGAAGCTTTCTTT. The encoded protein is CASSVQGATEAFF. V gene TRBV6-2 or TRBV6-3 combines with J gene TRBJ1-1; 9 nucleotides align to TRBD1. V was clipped by 6 bases and J by 4 bases; unmatched bases: 3. Germline lookup yields CDR1 MNHEY and CDR2 SVGEGT. The CDR3 is 13 residues long.

The gene calls are TRBV27 and TRBJ1-2, with 8 bases aligning to TRBD1. After removal of 1 base from V and 4 bases from J, the junction contained 8 bases not matched to a gene. The CDR3 is 16 amino acids. Germline CDR1 is MNHEY and CDR2 is SMNVEV (reference sequence). The CDR3 DNA reads TGTGCCAGCAGTTTATATCCCACAGGGGGGGGCTATGGCTACACCTTC. Its translation is CASSLYPTGGGYGYTF.

This clone was detected only once. The V call is TRBV5-1, the J call TRBJ2-3; 11 bases align to TRBD2. V lost 0 bases, J lost 3 bases, and 12 bases stayed unmatched. Germline-derived CDR1 and CDR2 are SGHRS and YFSETQ. This CDR3 region has 19 residues. Here the CDR3 reads CASSLEGSSGRSYTDTQYF. The CDR3, as DNA: TGCGCCAGCAGCTTGGAGGGTTCTAGCGGGAGGTCCTATACAGATACGCAGTATTTT.

The genes are TRBV3-1 (or the pseudogene TRBV3-2) and TRBJ1-2; 8 positions agree with TRBD1. CDR1 is LGHDT and CDR2 is YNNKEL in the germline V gene (reference sequence). The CDR3 loop spans 13 amino acids. With 5 bases clipped from V and 5 bases from J, the junction kept 4 bases outside the gene matches. In DNA, the CDR3 is TGTGCCAGCAGCTTCAGACAGGGGTATGGCTACACCTTC. Its translation is CASSFRQGYGYTF.

The chain carries TRBV6-5 and TRBJ2-1, with 9 bases fitting TRBD2. Germline assignment: CDR1 MNHEY and CDR2 SVGAGI. The V segment lost 2 bases and the J segment 5 bases; nucleotides outside the gene matches: 1. The CDR3 is made up of 14 amino acids. The CDR3 sequence: CASSYLAGNNEQFF. DNA of the CDR3: TGTGCCAGCAGTTACCTAGCGGGGAACAATGAGCAGTTCTTC.

About this clone: The junction shows a germline mismatch at one end, possibly a read error. The chain recombines TRBV4-2 with TRBJ2-2; the match to TRBD2 covers 7 bases. The CDR3 sequence is 17 residues long. Looked up from germline, CDR1 is LGHNA and CDR2 is YNFKEQ. This CDR3 reads CASSQIPAGSRPGGLFF. The CDR3, as DNA: TGTGCCAGCAGCCAGATACCGGCGGGGAGCAGACCGGGGGGGCTGTTTTTT.

V is TRBV11-2 and J is TRBJ2-1; 14 bases are a match to TRBD2. V was pared by 4 bases and J by 2 bases, with 10 bases of the junction left unmatched. The CDR3 covers 19 residues. The germline CDR1 and CDR2 sequences are SGHAT and FQNNGV. The DNA of the CDR3 is TGTGCCAGCAGCTATTTAGGGACTAGCGGGAGAGGGGCCTACAATGAGCAGTTCTTC. Its protein is CASSYLGTSGRGAYNEQFF. Based on the CDR3 plus reference TRBV11-2 and TRBJ2-1, the full variable domain is EAGVAQSPRYKIIEKRQSVAFWCNPISGHATLYWYQQILGQGPKLLIQFQNNGVVDDSQLPKDRFSAERLKGVDSTLKIQPAKLEDSAVYLCASSYLGTSGRGAYNEQFFGPGTRLTVL.